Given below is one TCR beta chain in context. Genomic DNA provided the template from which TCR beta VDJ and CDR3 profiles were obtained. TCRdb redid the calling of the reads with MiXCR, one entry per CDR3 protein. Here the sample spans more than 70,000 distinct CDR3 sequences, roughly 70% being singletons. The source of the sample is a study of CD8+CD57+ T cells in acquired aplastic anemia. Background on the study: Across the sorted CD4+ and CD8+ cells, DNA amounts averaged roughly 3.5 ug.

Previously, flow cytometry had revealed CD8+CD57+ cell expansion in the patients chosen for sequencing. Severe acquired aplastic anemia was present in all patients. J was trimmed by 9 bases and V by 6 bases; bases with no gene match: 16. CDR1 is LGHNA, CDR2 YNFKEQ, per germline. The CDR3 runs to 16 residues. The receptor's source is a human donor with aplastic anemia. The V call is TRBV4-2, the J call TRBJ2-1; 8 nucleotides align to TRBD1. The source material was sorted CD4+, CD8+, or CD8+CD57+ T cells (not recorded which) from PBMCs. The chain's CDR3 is CASRSSWTGSESEQFF. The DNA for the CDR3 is TGTGCCAGCAGATCATCCTGGACAGGGTCGGAGAGTGAGCAGTTCTTC.